The entry that follows covers one TCR beta chain sequence. The antigen is not known. This CDR3 has 16 residues. Germline lookup yields CDR1 SGHVS and CDR2 FNYEAQ. V was clipped by 1 base and J by 0 bases, with 10 bases between them. TCRdb's table, derived via immunoSEQ multiplex PCR, lists solely in-frame clones and lacks some. The sample lists under 200,000 clones, roughly 81% occurring once. This sample was taken from a study of cytomegalovirus exposure and HLA in healthy donors. General observations from the study: The authors enumerated 150 to 200 TCR beta chains as linked to cytomegalovirus.

The TCR originated in a woman in her 30s in good health and CMV-seronegative. The chain joins TRBV7-6 to TRBJ2-1, with D unresolved. The sequencing input was PBMCs. The CDR3: CASSLVLTSSYNEQFF. In nucleotides, the CDR3 is TGTGCCAGCAGCTTAGTTCTAACGAGCTCCTACAATGAGCAGTTCTTC. The variable domain in full, completed from reference TRBV7-6 and TRBJ2-1, reads GAGVSQSPRYKVTKRGQDVALRCDPISGHVSLYWYRQALGQGPEFLTYFNYEAQQDKSGLPNDRFSAERPEGSISTLTIQRTEQRDSAMYRCASSLVLTSSYNEQFFGPGTRLTVL.